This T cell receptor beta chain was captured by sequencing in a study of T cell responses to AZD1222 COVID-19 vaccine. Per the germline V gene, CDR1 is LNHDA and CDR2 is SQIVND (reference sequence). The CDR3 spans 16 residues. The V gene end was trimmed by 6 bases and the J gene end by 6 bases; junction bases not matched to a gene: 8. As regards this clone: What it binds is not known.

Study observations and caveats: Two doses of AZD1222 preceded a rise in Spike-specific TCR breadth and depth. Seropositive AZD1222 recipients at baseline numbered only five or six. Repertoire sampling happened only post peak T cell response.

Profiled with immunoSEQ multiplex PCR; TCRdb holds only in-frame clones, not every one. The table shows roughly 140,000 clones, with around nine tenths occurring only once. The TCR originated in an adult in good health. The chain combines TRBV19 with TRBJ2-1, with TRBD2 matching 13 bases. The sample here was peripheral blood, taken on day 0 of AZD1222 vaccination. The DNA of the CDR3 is TGTGCCAGTAGCCTAACTAGCGGGAGGGCCTTCAATGAGCAGTTCTTC. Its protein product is CASSLTSGRAFNEQFF.